This is a list of T cell receptor beta chains from one sample in a study of OX40 agonist ivuxolimab in advanced cancers. Repertoires were generated with immunoSEQ multiplex PCR, while TCRdb's copy carries only in-frame clones and drops some. Of roughly 63,000 clones detected, approximately 86% appear once; the ten largest clones hold about 2.1%. Sample: CD4+ or CD8+ T cells sorted from blood, taken in a trial of the OX40 agonist ivuxolimab. These receptors were obtained from an adult with an advanced solid tumor such as melanoma, head and neck, liver or kidney cancer. Each CDR3 is given with its conserved first and last residue. The D gene is left open where the match is weak. Size is omitted from some rows. Given values are once, few, many or a class for expanded clones.

v_gene	j_gene	abundance	d_gene	CDR3nt	CDR3aa
TRBV10-3	TRBJ2-2	NA	NA	TGTGCCATCAGTTTTGGGGGCGCAAACACCGGGGAGCTGTTTTTT	CAISFGGANTGELFF
TRBV9	TRBJ1-3	NA	NA	TGTGCCAGCAGCGTGTCTGAAGGGGCTGGAAACACCATATATTTT	CASSVSEGAGNTIYF
TRBV6-6	TRBJ2-7	NA	NA	TGTGCCAGCAGTTACTTCGGCAGAACCTACGAGCAGTACTTC	CASSYFGRTYEQYF
TRBV5-4	TRBJ1-5	NA	TRBD1	TGTGCCAGCAGCGCCGGGACAGACAATCAGCCCCAGCATTTT	CASSAGTDNQPQHF
TRBV25-1	TRBJ2-1	NA	NA	TGTGCCAGCAGTGAAGCCGGGGACCCGGGATGGAATGAGCAGTTCTTC	CASSEAGDPGWNEQFF
TRBV5-1	TRBJ1-2	once	NA	TGCGCCAGCAGCCTCAGCGAGCCGAACTATGGCTACACCTTC	CASSLSEPNYGYTF
TRBV13	TRBJ1-1	NA	NA	TGTGCCAGCAGCCCCTCGGCGGTGAACACTGAAGCTTTCTTT	CASSPSAVNTEAFF
TRBV5-5	TRBJ2-2	NA	NA	TGTGCCAGCAGCCGGGACTCAAACACCGGGGAGCTGTTTTTT	CASSRDSNTGELFF
TRBV6-1	TRBJ1-1	NA	NA	TGTGCCAGCAGTGGGAGACAGTTGGCGGCTTTCTTT	CASSGRQLAAFF
TRBV28	TRBJ1-2	NA	TRBD1	TGTGCCAGCAGTTCGGGACAGTACGGCTGGGGCTACACCTTC	CASSSGQYGWGYTF
TRBV28	TRBJ2-2	NA	NA	TGTGCCAGCAGGAGCATAAACACCGGGGAGCTGTTTTTT	CASRSINTGELFF
TRBV14	TRBJ2-5	NA	NA	TGTGCCAGCAGCCAAGAAATCAACAGGGAAGAGACCCAGTACTTC	CASSQEINREETQYF
TRBV27	TRBJ1-4	NA	NA	TGTGCCAGCAGTGCCAGGGAAGGTGAAAAACTGTTTTTT	CASSAREGEKLFF
TRBV7-9	TRBJ2-5	NA	TRBD2	TGTGCCAGCAGCTTGGGACTAGCGGGGAAAGAGACCCAGTACTTC	CASSLGLAGKETQYF
TRBV30	TRBJ2-2	NA	NA	TGTGCCTGGAGTGTACTGGGGATCGGGTCCGGGGAGCTGTTTTTT	CAWSVLGIGSGELFF
TRBV27	TRBJ2-7	NA	NA	TGTGCCAGCAGTTTAGGGGACATGACCTACGAGCAGTACTTC	CASSLGDMTYEQYF
TRBV6-4	TRBJ2-1	NA	TRBD2	TGTGCCAGCAGAGGACTAGCGGGGGAAAACAATGAGCAGTTCTTC	CASRGLAGENNEQFF
TRBV30	TRBJ1-5	NA	TRBD1	TGTGCCTGGAGCCCCGGACAGGGAGGACAGCCCCAGCATTTT	CAWSPGQGGQPQHF
TRBV28	TRBJ2-1	NA	NA	TGTGCCAGCGCTGGAGTTGACTACAATGAGCAGTTCTTC	CASAGVDYNEQFF
TRBV29-1	TRBJ2-5	NA	NA	TGCAGCGTTGGGACTGCACAAGAGACCCAGTACTTC	CSVGTAQETQYF
TRBV5-1	TRBJ1-1	NA	NA	TGCGCCAGCAGCTTAAATGCGGAACGCACTGAAGCTTTCTTT	CASSLNAERTEAFF
TRBV28	TRBJ2-7	NA	TRBD1	TGTGCCAGCAGCTGGACGGGGCAGGGGGCGAACGAGCAGTACTTC	CASSWTGQGANEQYF
TRBV19	TRBJ2-7	NA	TRBD1	TGTGCCAGTAGTCCCCGGACAGGGCACGAGCAGTACTTC	CASSPRTGHEQYF